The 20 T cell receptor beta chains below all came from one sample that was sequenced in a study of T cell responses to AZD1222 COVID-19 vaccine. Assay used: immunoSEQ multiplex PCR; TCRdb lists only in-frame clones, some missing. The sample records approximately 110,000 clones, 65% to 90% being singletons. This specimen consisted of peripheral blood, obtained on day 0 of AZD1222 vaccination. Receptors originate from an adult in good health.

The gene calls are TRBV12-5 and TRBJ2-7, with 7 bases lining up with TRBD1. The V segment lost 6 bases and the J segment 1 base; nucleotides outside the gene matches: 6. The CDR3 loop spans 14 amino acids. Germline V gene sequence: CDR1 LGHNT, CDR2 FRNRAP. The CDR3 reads CASGLRGSSYEQYF. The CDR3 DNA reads TGTGCTAGTGGCCTCAGGGGGTCATCCTACGAGCAGTACTTC. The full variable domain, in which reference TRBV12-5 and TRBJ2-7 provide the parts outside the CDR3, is DARVTQTPRHKVTEMGQEVTMRCQPILGHNTVFWYRQTMMQGLELLAYFRNRAPLDDSGMPKDRFSAEMPDATLATLKIQPSEPRDSAVYFCASGLRGSSYEQYFGPGTRLTVT.

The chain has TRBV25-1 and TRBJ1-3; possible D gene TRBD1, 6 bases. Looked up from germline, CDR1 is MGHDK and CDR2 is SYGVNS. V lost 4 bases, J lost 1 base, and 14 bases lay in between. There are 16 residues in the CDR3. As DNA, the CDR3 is TGTGCCAGCAGTGCGGACCACAGGGTATCTGGAAACACCATATATTTT. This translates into CASSADHRVSGNTIYF.

The CDR3 reads CASSKEPKSYEQYF. The CDR3, as DNA: TGTGCCAGCTCGAAAGAGCCAAAATCCTACGAGCAGTACTTC. J is TRBJ2-7 and V is TRBV6-4; D not resolved. The CDR3 runs to 14 residues. The V and J ends lost 8 bases and 1 base respectively, with 15 bases between them. Germline lookup yields CDR1 MRHNA and CDR2 SNTAGT.

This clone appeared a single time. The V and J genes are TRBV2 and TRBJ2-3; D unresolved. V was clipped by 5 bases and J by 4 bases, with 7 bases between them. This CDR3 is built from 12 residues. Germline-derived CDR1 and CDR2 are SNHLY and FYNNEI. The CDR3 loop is CASSPGPDTQYF. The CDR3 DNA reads TGTGCCAGCAGTCCCGGCCCAGATACGCAGTATTTT.

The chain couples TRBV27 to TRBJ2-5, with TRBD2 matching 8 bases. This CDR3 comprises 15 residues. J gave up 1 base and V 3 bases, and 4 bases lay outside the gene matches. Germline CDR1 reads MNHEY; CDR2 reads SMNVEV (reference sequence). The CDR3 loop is CASSLATSGQETQYF. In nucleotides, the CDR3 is TGTGCCAGCAGTTTGGCCACTAGCGGCCAAGAGACCCAGTACTTC.

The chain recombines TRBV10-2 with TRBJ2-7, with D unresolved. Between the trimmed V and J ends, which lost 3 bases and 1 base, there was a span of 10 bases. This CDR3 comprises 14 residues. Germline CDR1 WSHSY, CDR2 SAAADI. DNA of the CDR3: TGCGCCAGCAGTGACGCTGGGCGGTCCTACGAGCAGTACTTC. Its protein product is CASSDAGRSYEQYF.

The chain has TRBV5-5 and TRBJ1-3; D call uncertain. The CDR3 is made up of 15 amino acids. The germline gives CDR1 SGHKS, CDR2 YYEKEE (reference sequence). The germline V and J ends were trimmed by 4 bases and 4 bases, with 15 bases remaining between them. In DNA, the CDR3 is TGTGCCAGCAGCGATGGTAGGGCGTTCGGAAACACCATATATTTT. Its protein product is CASSDGRAFGNTIYF.

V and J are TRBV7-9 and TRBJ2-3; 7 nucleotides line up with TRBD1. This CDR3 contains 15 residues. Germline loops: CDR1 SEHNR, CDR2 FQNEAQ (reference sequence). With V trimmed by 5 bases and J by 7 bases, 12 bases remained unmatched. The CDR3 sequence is CASSPWDSGTNTQYF. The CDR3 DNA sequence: TGTGCCAGCAGCCCATGGGACAGTGGAACGAATACGCAGTATTTT.

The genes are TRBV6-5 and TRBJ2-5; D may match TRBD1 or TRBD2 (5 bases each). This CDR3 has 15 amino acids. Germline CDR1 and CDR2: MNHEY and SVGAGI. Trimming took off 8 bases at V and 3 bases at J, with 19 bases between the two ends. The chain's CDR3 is CASALSGTEKETQYF. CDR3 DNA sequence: TGTGCCAGCGCCCTTTCCGGGACGGAAAAAGAGACCCAGTACTTC.

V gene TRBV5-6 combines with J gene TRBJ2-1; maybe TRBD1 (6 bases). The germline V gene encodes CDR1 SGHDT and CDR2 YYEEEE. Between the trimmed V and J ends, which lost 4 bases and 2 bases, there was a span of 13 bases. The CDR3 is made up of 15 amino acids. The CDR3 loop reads CASSDEKGAYNEQFF. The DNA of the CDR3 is TGTGCCAGCAGCGATGAGAAGGGGGCCTACAATGAGCAGTTCTTC.

The CDR3 reads CATMRGPPLYNEQFF. The CDR3 region has the DNA TGTGCCACTATGCGGGGGCCCCCCCTTTACAATGAGCAGTTCTTC. J is TRBJ2-1 and V is TRBV19, with a possible D match to TRBD2 (7 bases). This CDR3 has 15 residues. V lost 10 bases and J lost 4, with 20 bases in between. CDR1 and CDR2 from the germline V gene are LNHDA and SQIVND (reference sequence).

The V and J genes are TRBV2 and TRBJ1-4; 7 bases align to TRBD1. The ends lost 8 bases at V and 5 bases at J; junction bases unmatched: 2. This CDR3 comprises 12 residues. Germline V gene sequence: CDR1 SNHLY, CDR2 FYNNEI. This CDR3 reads CASSDRNEKLFF. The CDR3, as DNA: TGTGCCAGCTCGGACAGGAATGAAAAACTGTTTTTT.

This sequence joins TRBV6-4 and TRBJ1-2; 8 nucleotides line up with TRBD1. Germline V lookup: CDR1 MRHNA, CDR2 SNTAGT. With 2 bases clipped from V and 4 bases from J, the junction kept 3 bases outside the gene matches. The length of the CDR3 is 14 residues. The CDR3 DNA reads TGTGCCAGCAGTGACCAGGGGGCAGGCTATGGCTACACCTTC. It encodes CASSDQGAGYGYTF.

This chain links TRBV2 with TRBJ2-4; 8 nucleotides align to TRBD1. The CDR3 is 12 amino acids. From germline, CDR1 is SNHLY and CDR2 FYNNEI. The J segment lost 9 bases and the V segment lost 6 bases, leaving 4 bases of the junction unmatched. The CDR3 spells CASRDRAGIQYF. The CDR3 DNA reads TGTGCCAGCAGGGACAGGGCGGGCATTCAGTACTTC.

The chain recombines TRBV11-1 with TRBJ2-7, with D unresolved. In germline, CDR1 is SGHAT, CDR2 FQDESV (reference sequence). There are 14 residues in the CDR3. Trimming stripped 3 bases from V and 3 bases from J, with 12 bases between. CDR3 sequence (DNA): TGTGCCAGCAGCTTCACCAGGCCGGGCTACGAGCAGTACTTC. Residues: CASSFTRPGYEQYF.

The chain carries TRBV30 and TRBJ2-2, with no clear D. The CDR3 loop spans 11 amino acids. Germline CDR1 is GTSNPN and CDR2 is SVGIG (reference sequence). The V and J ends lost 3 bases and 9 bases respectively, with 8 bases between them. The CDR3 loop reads CAWSLQRELFF. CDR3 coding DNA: TGTGCCTGGAGCCTCCAACGGGAGCTGTTTTTT.

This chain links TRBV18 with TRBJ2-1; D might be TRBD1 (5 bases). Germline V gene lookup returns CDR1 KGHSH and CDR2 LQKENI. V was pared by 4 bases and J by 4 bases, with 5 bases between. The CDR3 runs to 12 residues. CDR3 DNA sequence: TGTGCCAGCTCACAGGGGTACAATGAGCAGTTCTTC. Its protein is CASSQGYNEQFF.

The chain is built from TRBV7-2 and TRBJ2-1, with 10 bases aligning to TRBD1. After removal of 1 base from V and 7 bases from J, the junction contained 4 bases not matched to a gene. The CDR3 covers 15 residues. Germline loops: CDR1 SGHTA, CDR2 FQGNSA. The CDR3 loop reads CASSLGGQGRNEQFF. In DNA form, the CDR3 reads TGTGCCAGCAGCTTAGGGGGACAGGGGAGGAATGAGCAGTTCTTC.

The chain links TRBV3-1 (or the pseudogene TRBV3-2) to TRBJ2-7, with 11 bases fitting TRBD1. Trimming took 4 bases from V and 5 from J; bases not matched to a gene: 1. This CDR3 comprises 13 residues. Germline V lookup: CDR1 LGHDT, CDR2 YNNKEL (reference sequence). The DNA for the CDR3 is TGTGCCAGCAGCCGGACAGGGGGCGACGAGCAGTACTTC. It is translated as CASSRTGGDEQYF.

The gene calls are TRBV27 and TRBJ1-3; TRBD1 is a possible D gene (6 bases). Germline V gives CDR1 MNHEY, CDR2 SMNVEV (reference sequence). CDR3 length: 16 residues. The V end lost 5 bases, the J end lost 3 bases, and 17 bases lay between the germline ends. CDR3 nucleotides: TGTGCCAGCAGTACCACGTGGGGGGCATTTGGAAACACCATATATTTT. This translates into CASSTTWGAFGNTIYF.